This T cell receptor (beta chain) was found in a study of blood T cell repertoires in COVID-19. Original handling: Estimated nucleated cell counts came from reference gene primer amplification. Assay used: immunoSEQ multiplex PCR; TCRdb lists only in-frame clones, some missing. The V and J calls and clone size were taken over from that table, and D and trimming were inferred from the DNA. The data show over 250,000 clones, about 81% seen once. The germline V gene encodes CDR1 SGDLS and CDR2 YYNGEE. Trimming shortened V by 3 bases and J by 5 bases, and 20 bases separated the two germline ends. This CDR3 contains 16 residues.

This clonotype originated in a man aged 25-45 years with acute COVID-19. Sequencing was carried out using PBMCs or T cells enriched from blood (not recorded which). The genes are TRBV9 and TRBJ1-1; possibly TRBD1 for D (5 bases). The CDR3 nucleotides are TGTGCCAGCAGCGACCGTAGTCCTGGGGGGGGGACTGAAGCTTTCTTT. Its protein is CASSDRSPGGGTEAFF.